These T cell receptor beta chains were read from a single sample in a study of blood T cell repertoires in COVID-19. Repertoires were generated with immunoSEQ multiplex PCR, while TCRdb's copy carries only in-frame clones and drops some. This table has about 360,000 clones, 81% appearing once. Input material: peripheral blood. These receptors were collected from a human donor with acute or convalescent COVID-19. The donor label of this sample is uncertain. CDR3s include the opening cysteine and the closing phenylalanine or tryptophan. Fields, in order: V gene, D gene, CDR3 length, CDR3 protein. D genes are given only for firm matches.

TRBV7-7	.	13	CASSLVSNQPQHF
TRBV27	TRBD1	15	CASSFTGGAGNTIYF
TRBV12-3/TRBV12-4	.	11	CASSTQGQAFF
TRBV19	.	15	CASSMGQGSSYEQYF
TRBV23-1	TRBD1	16	CASSQSGTANTGELFF
TRBV4-2	.	16	CASSQGVRLNTGELFF
TRBV30	.	12	CAGGTSGNTIYF
TRBV18	.	16	CASSPGHFVGNQPQHF
TRBV18	TRBD2	15	CASSALTSGTYEQYF
TRBV2	.	12	CASRGDADGYTF
TRBV7-9	TRBD1	16	CASSSPTGTLDNEQFF
TRBV5-1	.	14	CASSLGQRHTEAFF
TRBV2	TRBD1	13	CASETGVEDTIYF
TRBV3-1/TRBV3-2	TRBD1	14	CASSPGTGGREQYF
TRBV18	.	14	CASSPPFGLYEQYF
TRBV5-4	.	18	CASSTEGFGSPGSYGYTF
TRBV12-3/TRBV12-4	.	12	CASSLTRNEQFF
TRBV6-1	.	13	CASSDRRVREQYF
TRBV6-5	.	13	CASRAGGNTEAFF
TRBV19	TRBD1	14	CASSSGQGANGYTF
TRBV2	TRBD1	16	CASSALNRGRNTEAFF
TRBV5-1	.	15	CASSFGTSTNEKLFF
TRBV18	.	16	CASSDQVGGGRQPQHF
TRBV5-1	TRBD2	15	CASSGSGGHADTQYF
TRBV6-1	TRBD2	16	CASSVASGSPHNEQFF
TRBV10-3	TRBD2	17	CAISGETAGSYYNEQFF
TRBV2	.	11	CASRRDTEAFF
TRBV19	.	16	CGSTGNPPNSGNTIYF